This paragraph reports one T cell receptor (beta chain). Described time point: patch test 1, 2 weeks after DPC sensitization. Treatment: therapeutic diphenylcyclopropenone sensitization with weekly scalp DPC. Per the authors' pipeline: Counting gave a median of 95,638 TCRs per sample, with values ranging from about 23,224 to 700,000. TCRdb recomputed calls from the RACE reads with MiXCR, one row per CDR3 protein. The V and J calls were determined by TCRdb, not by the authors. The sample yields 85,000 to 100,000 distinct CDR3 sequences, around 12% seen once. This record comes from a study of human T cells and chemical hapten exposure. Study-wide background: While the approximately 23-week study was under way, patients received diphenylcyclopropenone on the scalp every week.

This TCR derives from a woman between 40 and 55 years old with alopecia areata. Some clones in this sample may be carry-over from other donors' samples. The sample in question was whole blood, obtained in connection with sensitization to the hapten diphenylcyclopropenone (DPC).

The CDR3 coding sequence is TGTGCCAGCAGTCCCGGGGGGACTGAAGCTTTCTTT. Amino acids: CASSPGGTEAFF. The chain has TRBV2 and TRBJ1-1, with D possibly being TRBD1 (5 bases). The CDR3 sequence is 12 residues long. Germline V gives CDR1 SNHLY, CDR2 FYNNEI. V lost 5 bases to trimming and J lost 5 bases, with 9 bases between them.